Each of the 27 T cell receptor beta chains below was sequenced from the same sample in a study of T cells in localized non-small cell lung cancer. The method was immunoSEQ multiplex PCR; TCRdb's version includes in-frame clones alone and lacks a portion of them. The table lists tens of thousands of clones, 80% to 90% of them singletons. The sample was peripheral blood, taken before any cancer treatment. These receptors originate from a male donor aged 60 or over with stage III squamous cell lung carcinoma.

The CDR3 protein is CAIRAPREGVETQYF. The DNA of the CDR3 is TGTGCCATCAGGGCCCCGCGGGAGGGGGTGGAGACCCAGTACTTC. The V call is TRBV10-3, the J call TRBJ2-5; 9 bases align to TRBD2. CDR1 and CDR2 (germline): ENHRY, SYGVKD. V trimming: 6 bases; J trimming: 5 bases; junction bases outside the gene matches: 10. CDR3 length equals 15 residues.

The rearrangement links TRBV7-9 to TRBJ1-5; possibly TRBD1 for D (6 bases). The length of the CDR3 is 13 residues. CDR1 is SEHNR, CDR2 FQNEAQ, per germline (reference sequence). Deletions cut 5 bases from V and 9 bases from J, with 14 bases between. Here the CDR3 reads CASSPGTRRPQHF. In DNA form, the CDR3 reads TGTGCCAGCAGCCCCGGGACAAGGCGGCCCCAGCATTTT.

CDR3 protein: CASSQAPGHGTFNEQFF. The CDR3 DNA reads TGTGCCAGCAGCCAAGCGCCCGGGCACGGGACTTTCAATGAGCAGTTCTTC. The chain recombines TRBV14 with TRBJ2-1; tentatively, D is TRBD2 (6 bases). Germline-derived CDR1 and CDR2 are SGHDN and FVKESK. The germline V and J ends were trimmed by 1 base and 6 bases, with 19 bases remaining between them. The CDR3 covers 17 residues.

A word on this clone: The identical CDR3 is also encoded by other nucleotide sequences in the sample. As DNA, the CDR3 is TGTGCCAGCAGAGTCCCGGGGAGCAATCAGCCCCAGCATTTT. It codes for CASRVPGSNQPQHF. The rearrangement uses TRBV6-1 and TRBJ1-5; no reliable D call. V lost 6 bases to trimming and J lost 1 base, with 10 bases between them. The CDR3 loop spans 14 amino acids. CDR1 and CDR2 (germline): MNHNS, SASEGT.

This clone appeared a single time. The chain carries TRBV5-1 and TRBJ2-2, with D perhaps TRBD2 (5 bases). The V gene lost 0 bases and the J gene lost 4 bases, with 10 bases spanning the gap. There are 15 residues in the CDR3. Germline V gives CDR1 SGHRS, CDR2 YFSETQ. The CDR3 protein is CASSLAGVSTGELFF. The CDR3 DNA reads TGCGCCAGCAGCTTGGCCGGGGTATCCACCGGGGAGCTGTTTTTT.

This chain connects TRBV9 to TRBJ2-1; 11 bases are a match to TRBD1. Trimming took 4 bases from V and 5 from J; bases not matched to a gene: 5. Germline lookup yields CDR1 SGDLS and CDR2 YYNGEE. This CDR3 has 15 residues. CDR3 region: CASSPRTGGHNEQFF. The CDR3 coding sequence is TGTGCCAGCAGCCCCCGGACAGGGGGCCACAATGAGCAGTTCTTC.

Turning to this clone: This likely stems from a read error, as it lies one base from a far larger clone. The sample has other DNA sequences that encode this CDR3 too. The DNA for the CDR3 is TGCGCCAGCAGCTTGGGAACAGGGTACGAGCAGTACTTC. Encoded protein: CASSLGTGYEQYF. The chain is built from TRBV5-1 and TRBJ2-7, with D possibly TRBD1 on 6 matching bases. CDR3 length: 13 residues. In germline, CDR1 is SGHRS, CDR2 YFSETQ. Trimming took off 0 bases at V and 4 bases at J, with 8 bases between the two ends.

The chain employs TRBV15 and TRBJ1-2, with a tentative D call TRBD1 (5 bases). Germline values: CDR1 LNHNV, CDR2 YYDKDF (reference sequence). This CDR3 is built from 15 residues. V lost 11 bases to trimming and J lost 6 bases, with 25 bases between them. As DNA, the CDR3 is TGTGCCGCCCGGGGAGGCACTAGCACAGGCCATGGCTACACCTTC. As protein: CAARGGTSTGHGYTF. Looking up the rest from reference TRBV15 and TRBJ1-2 gives the full variable domain: DAMVIQNPRYQVTQFGKPVTLSCSQTLNHNVMYWYQQKSSQAPKLLFHYYDKDFNNEADTPDNFQSRRPNTSFCFLDIRSPGLGDTAMYLCAARGGTSTGHGYTFGSGTRLTVV.

The chain recombines TRBV19 with TRBJ1-3; D is undetermined. Germline V gene lookup returns CDR1 LNHDA and CDR2 SQIVND (reference sequence). The germline V and J ends were trimmed by 9 bases and 1 base, with 10 bases remaining between them. This CDR3 has 13 amino acids. This CDR3 is CASQAYSGNTIYF. CDR3 bases: TGTGCCAGCCAGGCGTATTCTGGAAACACCATATATTTT. Full variable domain (remainder filled in from reference TRBV19 and TRBJ1-3): DGGITQSPKYLFRKEGQNVTLSCEQNLNHDAMYWYRQDPGQGLRLIYYSQIVNDFQKGDIAEGYSVSREKKESFPLTVTSAQKNPTAFYLCASQAYSGNTIYFGEGSWLTVV.

This clone was seen just once. The chain links TRBV7-2 to TRBJ2-3; TRBD2 matches 7 bases. This CDR3 has 12 residues. With 4 bases clipped from V and 10 bases from J, the junction kept 5 bases outside the gene matches. Germline V gives CDR1 SGHTA, CDR2 FQGNSA. CDR3 region: CASSSGDYAQYF. CDR3 coding DNA: TGTGCCAGCAGCTCGGGGGACTATGCGCAGTATTTT.

The rearrangement links TRBV9 to TRBJ2-2; TRBD1 is a possible D gene (5 bases). The V end was cut by 0 bases, the J end by 5 bases, with 8 bases between. The CDR3 extends over 14 amino acids. Looked up from germline, CDR1 is SGDLS and CDR2 is YYNGEE. In DNA, the CDR3 is TGTGCCAGCAGCGTAGGCTCAGGGACCGGGGAGCTGTTTTTT. It encodes CASSVGSGTGELFF.

The rearrangement joins TRBV5-5 to TRBJ1-5; 8 bases are a match to TRBD1. This CDR3 region has 15 residues. The J segment lost 5 bases and the V segment lost 2 bases, leaving 6 bases of the junction unmatched. The V gene's germline CDR1 is SGHKS and CDR2 YYEKEE (reference sequence). The CDR3 DNA follows: TGTGCCAGCAGCTTCCACCGGGACAGGTATCAGCCCCAGCATTTT. It specifies CASSFHRDRYQPQHF. Drawing the rest from reference TRBV5-5 and TRBJ1-5, the complete variable domain is DAGVTQSPTHLIKTRGQQVTLRCSPISGHKSVSWYQQVLGQGPQFIFQYYEKEERGRGNFPDRFSARQFPNYSSELNVNALLLGDSALYLCASSFHRDRYQPQHFGDGTRLSIL.

Points on this clone: At one end, the junction sequence differs from germline, possibly due to a read error. This rearrangement joins TRBV7-9 to TRBJ1-2; D unresolved. The length of the CDR3 is 12 residues. Germline V gives CDR1 SEHNR, CDR2 FQNEAQ (reference sequence). For the CDR3, the DNA is TGTGCCAGCAGCCACACGGCGACTATCCTCCCCTTC. Translating gives CASSHTATILPF.

The chain uses TRBV6-4 and TRBJ2-4; perhaps TRBD1 as D (6 bases). The CDR3 is 13 residues long. V was clipped by 2 bases and J by 9 bases, with 11 bases between them. Germline V gene lookup returns CDR1 MRHNA and CDR2 SNTAGT. This chain's CDR3 is CASSDGQGTIQYF. As DNA, the CDR3 is TGTGCCAGCAGTGACGGGCAGGGGACCATTCAGTACTTC.

The chain is built from TRBV30 and TRBJ1-3, with D perhaps TRBD1 (5 bases). V dropped 1 base and J dropped 2 bases, with 6 bases sitting between them. CDR3 length equals 13 residues. Germline V gene sequence: CDR1 GTSNPN, CDR2 SVGIG (reference sequence). The CDR3 loop reads CAWSGGAGNTIYF. CDR3 sequence (DNA): TGTGCCTGGAGTGGGGGGGCTGGAAACACCATATATTTT.

J is TRBJ1-1 and V is TRBV27; 7 positions agree with TRBD1. The CDR3 is 17 amino acids. Germline lookup yields CDR1 MNHEY and CDR2 SMNVEV (reference sequence). The ends lost 3 bases at V and 1 base at J; junction bases unmatched: 11. CDR3 sequence: CASSLRIGGQRNTEAFF. CDR3 nucleotides: TGTGCCAGCAGTTTGAGGATAGGGGGACAGAGGAACACTGAAGCTTTCTTT.

The V and J genes are TRBV30 and TRBJ1-1; 8 bases match TRBD1. The CDR3 sequence is 14 residues long. In germline, CDR1 is GTSNPN, CDR2 SVGIG (reference sequence). V dropped 0 bases and J dropped 5; count of bases not matched to a gene: 5. The CDR3 bases are TGTGCCTGGAGTGTGGGCAGGGGGCAAACTGAAGCTTTCTTT. Translating it yields CAWSVGRGQTEAFF.

This chain links TRBV5-1 with TRBJ2-1; D uncertain. Germline values: CDR1 SGHRS, CDR2 YFSETQ. Trimming pared 4 bases from V and 0 bases from J, leaving 11 bases between. This CDR3 comprises 15 residues. CDR3 sequence: CASSADFFSYNEQFF. The CDR3, as DNA: TGCGCCAGCAGCGCCGACTTTTTCTCCTACAATGAGCAGTTCTTC.

This chain connects TRBV5-8 to TRBJ1-2; D gene uncertain. The CDR3 sequence is 13 residues long. Trimming stripped 4 bases from V and 7 bases from J, with 14 bases between. Germline V CDR1 and CDR2: SGHTS, YDEGEE. The CDR3 protein is CASSPERFGGYTF. Here the CDR3 DNA reads TGTGCCAGCAGCCCGGAAAGATTTGGTGGCTACACCTTC.

V gene TRBV5-1 combines with J gene TRBJ2-7, with D hard to call. The CDR3 covers 15 residues. CDR1 and CDR2 (germline): SGHRS, YFSETQ. V lost 0 bases and J 5 bases, leaving 15 bases between the germline ends. The DNA for the CDR3 is TGCGCCAGCAGCTTGGGCCAGGCGGCCAACAACGAGCAGTACTTC. This gives the protein CASSLGQAANNEQYF.

The V call is TRBV18, the J call TRBJ2-3; 12 nucleotides agree with TRBD2. The CDR3 runs to 15 residues. V trimming: 11 bases; J trimming: 4 bases; junction bases outside the gene matches: 10. The germline CDR1 and CDR2 sequences are KGHSH and LQKENI. The CDR3 region has the DNA TGTGCCGGTTCTTCTAGCGGGAGGGGCGCAGATACGCAGTATTTT. Translating it yields CAGSSSGRGADTQYF.

Comments on this clone: Different DNA sequences within this sample yield the same CDR3. This chain connects TRBV2 to TRBJ1-2; no firm D call. Trimming pared 3 bases from V and 4 bases from J, leaving 6 bases between. The CDR3 loop spans 12 amino acids. Germline V gives CDR1 SNHLY, CDR2 FYNNEI. The CDR3 sequence: CASSEGSYGYTF. The CDR3 bases are TGTGCCAGCAGTGAGGGGAGCTATGGCTACACCTTC.

This clone appeared many times. V is TRBV5-1 and J is TRBJ1-1; 7 positions match TRBD1. Germline V gene sequence: CDR1 SGHRS, CDR2 YFSETQ. The CDR3 length is 15 residues. With 0 bases clipped from V and 0 bases from J, the junction kept 2 bases outside the gene matches. The CDR3 nucleotides read TGCGCCAGCAGCTTGGCCGGGACAGTGAACACTGAAGCTTTCTTT. Protein product: CASSLAGTVNTEAFF.

Only one count was recorded for this clone. V is TRBV2 and J is TRBJ2-6, with D hard to call. The V gene lost 8 bases and the J gene lost 4 bases, with 6 bases spanning the gap. CDR3 size: 12 residues. Germline V gene lookup returns CDR1 SNHLY and CDR2 FYNNEI. The CDR3 sequence: CASSKGANVLTF. The CDR3 nucleotides read TGTGCCAGCTCCAAGGGGGCCAACGTCCTGACTTTC.

The V and J genes are TRBV28 and TRBJ1-5, with a tentative D call TRBD1 (5 bases). Trimming removed 9 bases at V and 7 bases at J, with 7 bases between. The CDR3 totals 10 residues. CDR1 and CDR2 from the germline V gene are MDHEN and SYDVKM. In DNA, the CDR3 is TGTGCCAGGGGGGGGCAGCCCCAGCATTTT. Translating it yields CARGGQPQHF. Full variable domain (rest looked up from reference TRBV28 and TRBJ1-5): DVKVTQSSRYLVKRTGEKVFLECVQDMDHENMFWYRQDPGLGLRLIYFSYDVKMKEKGDIPEGYSVSREKKERFSLILESASTNQTSMYLCARGGQPQHFGDGTRLSIL.

Here the CDR3 reads CASSPWGPQITYEQYF. The CDR3 coding sequence is TGTGCCAGCTCACCATGGGGGCCCCAGATTACCTACGAGCAGTACTTC. This rearrangement joins TRBV18 to TRBJ2-7; the D gene is possibly TRBD1 (6 bases). CDR3 length equals 16 residues. Trimming took 2 bases from V and 2 from J, leaving 16 bases between them. The germline V gene has CDR1 KGHSH and CDR2 LQKENI.

This clone was detected only once. The chain uses TRBV29-1 and TRBJ2-3; TRBD1 matches at 7 bases. Germline V gene lookup returns CDR1 SQVTM and CDR2 ANQGSEA. Trimming at V came to 6 bases and at J to 1 base, leaving 1 base not matched to a gene. The CDR3 sequence is 12 residues long. The CDR3 region is CSVGQGTDTQYF. The CDR3 nucleotides read TGCAGCGTAGGACAGGGCACAGATACGCAGTATTTT.